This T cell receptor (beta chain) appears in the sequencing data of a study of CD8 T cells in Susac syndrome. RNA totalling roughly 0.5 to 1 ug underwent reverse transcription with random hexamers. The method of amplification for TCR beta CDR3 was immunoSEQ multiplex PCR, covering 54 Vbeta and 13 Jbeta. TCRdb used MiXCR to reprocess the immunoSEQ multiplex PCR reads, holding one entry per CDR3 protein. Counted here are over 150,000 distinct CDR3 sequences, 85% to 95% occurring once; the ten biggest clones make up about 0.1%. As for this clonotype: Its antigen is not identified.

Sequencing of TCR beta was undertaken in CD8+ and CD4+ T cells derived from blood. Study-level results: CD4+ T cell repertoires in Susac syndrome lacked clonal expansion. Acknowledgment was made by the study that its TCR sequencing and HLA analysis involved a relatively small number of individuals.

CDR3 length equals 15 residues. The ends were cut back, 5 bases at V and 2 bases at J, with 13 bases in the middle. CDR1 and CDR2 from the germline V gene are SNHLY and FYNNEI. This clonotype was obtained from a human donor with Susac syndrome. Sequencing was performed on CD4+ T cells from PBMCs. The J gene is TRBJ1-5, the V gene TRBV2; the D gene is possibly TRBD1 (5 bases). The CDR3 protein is CASSLQDFRNQPQHF. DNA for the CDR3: TGTGCCAGCAGTTTACAGGATTTTCGCAATCAGCCCCAGCATTTT.